This T cell receptor beta chain came from a study of T-cell reconstitution after alpha-beta-depleted transplantation in children. Molecular barcoding with unique molecular identifiers was used for the TCRbeta library. TCRdb processed the PCR reads anew with MiXCR; each CDR3 protein has one entry. The sample consists of 360,000 or so distinct CDR3 sequences, roughly 20% of them appearing once. Germline loops: CDR1 KGHDR, CDR2 SFDVKD. V was pared by 3 bases and J by 8 bases, with 8 bases of the junction left unmatched. The CDR3 loop spans 15 amino acids. There are many counts of this clonotype. The sequencing here drew on PBMCs from the stem cell graft donor, taken from the stem cell graft. This rearrangement joins TRBV24-1 to TRBJ2-1, with 8 bases that match TRBD2. The TCR was taken from a human donor who donated a stem cell graft to a child with acute myeloid leukemia. CDR3 sequence: CATSDPSGGPHEQFF. The CDR3 nucleotides are TGTGCCACCAGTGATCCCTCGGGAGGGCCGCATGAGCAGTTCTTC.